This T cell receptor beta chain was recovered during a study of response to subunit inactivated influenza vaccine. The study's findings and limits: The authors proposed limited new T cell recruitment per seasonal influenza vaccination.

TCRdb reanalysed the RT-PCR reads using MiXCR and keeps one entry per CDR3 protein. The data show hundreds of thousands of distinct CDR3 sequences, with around a sixth seen just once and around 10% held by the top ten. Trimming stripped 2 bases from V and 1 base from J, with 8 bases between. Germline V CDR1 and CDR2: SEHNR, FQNEAQ (reference sequence). This CDR3 region has 14 residues. This clonotype occurred a few times. Antigen: not known. The sequence was collected from a man aged 45-65 years who received an inactivated influenza vaccine. This rearrangement joins TRBV7-9 to TRBJ1-1; D gene ambiguous. Material: PBMCs from blood, obtained about 11 days after vaccination. CDR3 bases: TGTGCCAGCAGCTTAAGTTCAGAGAACACTGAAGCTTTCTTT. Translating it yields CASSLSSENTEAFF.